This passage covers 2 T cell receptor beta chains from one sample sequenced in a study of vaccination effects on CD4 cells after COVID-19. Profiled with immunoSEQ multiplex PCR; TCRdb holds only in-frame clones, not every one. The sample records tens of thousands of clones, around 80% being singletons. No cognate antigen is known for these TCRs. When roughly eleven days of culture had elapsed, CD4+ T cells were isolated. Infection with SARS-CoV-2 occurred in the person between March and December 2020, and PCR confirmed it. Each participant received a vaccine that was either BNT162b2 or mRNA-1273, given as two doses. The sequences come from CD4+ T cells from PBMCs cultured without peptide, collected after COVID-19 vaccination. These receptors were collected from a human donor who had a prior SARS-CoV-2 infection.

The rearrangement links TRBV5-1 to TRBJ1-1; tentatively, D is TRBD1 (5 bases). V was trimmed by 4 bases and J by 2 bases, leaving 12 bases between them. The germline V gene encodes CDR1 SGHRS and CDR2 YFSETQ. The CDR3 is made up of 14 amino acids. DNA of the CDR3: TGCGCCAGCAGCCCCGGGGCTCGTAACACTGAAGCTTTCTTT. It yields the protein CASSPGARNTEAFF.

V gene TRBV3-1 (or the pseudogene TRBV3-2) combines with J gene TRBJ2-7; D not certain. V lost 4 bases and J 3 bases, leaving 13 bases between the germline ends. Germline CDR1 is LGHDT and CDR2 is YNNKEL (reference sequence). This CDR3 has 14 residues. CDR3: CASSPRWVSYEQYF. In DNA, the CDR3 is TGTGCCAGCAGCCCGAGGTGGGTCAGCTACGAGCAGTACTTC.